The T cell receptor beta chain described here comes from a study of blood T cell repertoires in COVID-19. Across the study: Spain, Italy and the United States supplied samples that represented acute and convalescent COVID-19.

Recovery among Cohort 3 donors was established by two negative PCRs, clearance, or symptom resolution. CDR1 and CDR2 from the germline V gene are LNHDA and SQIVND (reference sequence). V gave up 1 base and J gave up 9 bases, with 19 bases separating them. The CDR3 consists of 16 residues. Original data processing: Estimated nucleated cell counts came from reference gene primer amplification. Assay: immunoSEQ multiplex PCR; the TCRdb copy retains only in-frame clones and omits some. V and J calls and clone size are given by that table; D and trimming were obtained from the DNA. Here the sample spans over 400,000 clones, less than 90% being singletons.

Material: PBMCs or T cells enriched from blood (not recorded which). The chain joins TRBV19 to TRBJ1-5; D is ambiguous. This TCR came from a woman aged 60-75 years who had recovered from COVID-19. The CDR3 nucleotides are TGTGCCAGTAGTATAGGCGGGGAATTCGCCCATCGGCCCCAGCATTTT. This sequence encodes CASSIGGEFAHRPQHF.